This T cell receptor beta chain originates from a study of blood T cell repertoires in COVID-19. In the study overall: The United States, Italy and Spain provided the acute and convalescent COVID-19 samples. T cells, B-cell-depleted T cells, or PBMCs supplied cDNA or gDNA.

Those enrolled in Seattle joined during active infection and were followed longitudinally afterward. Authors' analysis steps: Using reference gene primer amplification, nucleated cell counts were estimated. Data came from immunoSEQ multiplex PCR; TCRdb stores just in-frame clones and leaves some out. For V, J and clone size, that table is used; D and trimming come from the DNA. The repertoire holds 250,000 to 300,000 clones, with around 88% as singletons. This receptor was identified in a woman between 65 and 79 years old with COVID-19, enrolled during active disease. The sequenced sample was peripheral blood.

In nucleotides, the CDR3 is TGTGCCAGCAGCTTAAATGGACAGGGGGCTTACACCTTC. Its protein is CASSLNGQGAYTF. The chain links TRBV7-2 to TRBJ1-2; TRBD1 matches at 11 bases. The CDR3 spans 13 residues. The J segment lost 11 bases and the V segment lost 2 bases, leaving 4 bases of the junction unmatched. Germline V gene data show CDR1 as SGHTA and CDR2 as FQGNSA.